This T cell receptor beta chain derives from a study of control samples from healthy donors and cancer patients. The CDR3 contains 13 residues. The germline V gene encodes CDR1 ENHRY and CDR2 SYGVKD. V lost 10 bases and J 9 bases, leaving 18 bases between the germline ends. Sequenced by immunoSEQ multiplex PCR; TCRdb stores in-frame clones only, minus some. The table lists 55,000 to 85,000 clones, about nine tenths of them singletons. This clone was detected a few times. This clonotype was obtained from a man aged 55 to 70 with lung cancer. The sequencing sample was made of PBMCs. The gene calls are TRBV10-3 and TRBJ2-2; D gene uncertain. The CDR3 reads CATGSLVGRELFF. Written as DNA, the CDR3 is TGTGCCACCGGATCCCTCGTAGGAAGGGAGCTGTTTTTT.